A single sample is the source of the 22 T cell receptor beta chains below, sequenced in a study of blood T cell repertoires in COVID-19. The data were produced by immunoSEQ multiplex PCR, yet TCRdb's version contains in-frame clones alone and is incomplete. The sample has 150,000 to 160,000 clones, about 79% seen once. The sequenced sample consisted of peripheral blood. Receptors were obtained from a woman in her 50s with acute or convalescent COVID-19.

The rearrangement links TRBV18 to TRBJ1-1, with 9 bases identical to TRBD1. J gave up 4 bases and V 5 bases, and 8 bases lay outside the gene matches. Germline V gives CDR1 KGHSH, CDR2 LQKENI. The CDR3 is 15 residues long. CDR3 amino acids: CASSLNEGQGTEAFF. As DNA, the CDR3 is TGTGCCAGCTCATTGAATGAGGGACAGGGCACTGAAGCTTTCTTT.

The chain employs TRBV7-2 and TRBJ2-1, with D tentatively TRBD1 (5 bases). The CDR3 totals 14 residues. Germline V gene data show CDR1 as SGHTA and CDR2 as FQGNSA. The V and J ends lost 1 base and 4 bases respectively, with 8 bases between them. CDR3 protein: CASSLEQGYNEQFF. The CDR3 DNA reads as TGTGCCAGCAGCTTAGAGCAGGGATACAATGAGCAGTTCTTC. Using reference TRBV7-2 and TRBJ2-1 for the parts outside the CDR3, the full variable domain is GAGVSQSPSNKVTEKGKDVELRCDPISGHTALYWYRQSLGQGLEFLIYFQGNSAPDKSGLPSDRFSAERTGGSVSTLTIQRTQQEDSAVYLCASSLEQGYNEQFFGPGTRLTVL.

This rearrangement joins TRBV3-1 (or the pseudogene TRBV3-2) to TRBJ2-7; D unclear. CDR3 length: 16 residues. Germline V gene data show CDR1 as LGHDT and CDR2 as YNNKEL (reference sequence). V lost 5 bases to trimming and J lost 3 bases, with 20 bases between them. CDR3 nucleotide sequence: TGTGCCAGCAGCTTAGAGCCGGCCAGCGCCTACTACGAGCAGTACTTC. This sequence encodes CASSLEPASAYYEQYF.

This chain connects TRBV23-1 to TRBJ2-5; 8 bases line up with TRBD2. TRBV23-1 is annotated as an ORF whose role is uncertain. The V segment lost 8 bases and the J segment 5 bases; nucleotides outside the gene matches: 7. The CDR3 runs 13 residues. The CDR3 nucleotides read TGCGCCAGCCCCGGGGGGGCGGGGGAGACCCAGTACTTC. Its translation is CASPGGAGETQYF.

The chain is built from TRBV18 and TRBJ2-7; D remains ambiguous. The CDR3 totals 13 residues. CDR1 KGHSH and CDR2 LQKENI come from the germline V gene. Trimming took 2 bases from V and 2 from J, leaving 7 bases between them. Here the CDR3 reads CASSPSGPYEQYF. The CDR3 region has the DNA TGTGCCAGCTCACCATCTGGGCCCTACGAGCAGTACTTC.

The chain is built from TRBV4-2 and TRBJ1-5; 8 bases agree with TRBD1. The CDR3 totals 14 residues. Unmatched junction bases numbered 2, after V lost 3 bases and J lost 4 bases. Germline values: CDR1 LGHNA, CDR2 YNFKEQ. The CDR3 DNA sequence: TGTGCCAGCAGCCAGACAGGGGCTAATCAGCCCCAGCATTTT. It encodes CASSQTGANQPQHF.

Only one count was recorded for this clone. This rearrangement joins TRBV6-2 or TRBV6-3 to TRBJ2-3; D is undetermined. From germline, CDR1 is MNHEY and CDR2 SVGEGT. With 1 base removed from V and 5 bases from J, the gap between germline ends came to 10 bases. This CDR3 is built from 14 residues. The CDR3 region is CASSYYKAGDTQYF. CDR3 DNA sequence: TGTGCCAGCAGTTACTATAAAGCTGGAGATACGCAGTATTTT.

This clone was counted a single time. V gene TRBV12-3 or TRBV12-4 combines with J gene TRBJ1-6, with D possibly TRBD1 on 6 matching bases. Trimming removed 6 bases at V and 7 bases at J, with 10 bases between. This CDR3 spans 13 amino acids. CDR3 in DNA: TGTGCCAGCAGCCCACAGGGAAATTCACCCCTCCACTTT. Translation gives CASSPQGNSPLHF.

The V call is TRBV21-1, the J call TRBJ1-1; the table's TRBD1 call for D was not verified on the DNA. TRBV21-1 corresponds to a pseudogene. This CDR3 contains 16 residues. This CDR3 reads CASSTNDGQPRDEAFF. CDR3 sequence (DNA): TGTGCCAGCAGCACGAACGACGGACAGCCCCGCGATGAAGCTTTCTTT.

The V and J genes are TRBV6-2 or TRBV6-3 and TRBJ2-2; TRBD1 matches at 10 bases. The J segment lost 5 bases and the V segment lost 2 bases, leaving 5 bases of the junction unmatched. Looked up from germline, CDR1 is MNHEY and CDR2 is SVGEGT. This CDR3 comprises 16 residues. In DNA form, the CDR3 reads TGTGCCAGCAGTTACCCCGGGACAGGGGAGACCGGGGAGCTGTTTTTT. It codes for CASSYPGTGETGELFF.

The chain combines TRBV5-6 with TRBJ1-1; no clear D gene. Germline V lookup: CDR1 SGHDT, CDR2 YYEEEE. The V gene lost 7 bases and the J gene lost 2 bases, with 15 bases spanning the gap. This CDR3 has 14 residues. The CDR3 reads CASVTAGLNTEAFF. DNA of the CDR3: TGTGCCAGCGTGACTGCCGGACTCAACACTGAAGCTTTCTTT.

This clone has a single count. The CDR3 DNA reads as TGTGCCAGTAGTGACGGGACAGGGGGCTTGCAGCCCCAGCATTTT. Its protein is CASSDGTGGLQPQHF. The rearrangement joins TRBV19 to TRBJ1-5, with 12 bases that match TRBD1. The CDR3 extends over 15 amino acids. V lost 5 bases, J lost 7 bases, and 6 bases stayed unmatched. Germline assignment: CDR1 LNHDA and CDR2 SQIVND (reference sequence).

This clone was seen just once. CDR3: CASSQDQGGTNSPLHF. As DNA, the CDR3 is TGCGCCAGCAGCCAAGACCAGGGCGGAACTAATTCACCCCTCCACTTT. The V call is TRBV4-3, the J call TRBJ1-6; D is perhaps TRBD1 (5 bases). The germline V gene has CDR1 LGHNA and CDR2 YSLEER. The CDR3 is 16 amino acids. Trimming removed 0 bases at V and 6 bases at J, with 12 bases between.

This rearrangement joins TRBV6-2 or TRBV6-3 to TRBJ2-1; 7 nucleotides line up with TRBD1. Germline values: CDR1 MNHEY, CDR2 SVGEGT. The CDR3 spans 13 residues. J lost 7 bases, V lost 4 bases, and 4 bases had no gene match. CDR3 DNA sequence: TGTGCCAGCAGTTCCCAGGGGGATAATGAGCAGTTCTTC. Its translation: CASSSQGDNEQFF.

CDR3 nucleotide sequence: TGTGCCAGCAGTCCAGACGGAGCCAATCAGCCCCAGCATTTT. As protein: CASSPDGANQPQHF. This chain uses TRBV27 with TRBJ1-5; no reliable D call. Germline V gene lookup returns CDR1 MNHEY and CDR2 SMNVEV (reference sequence). The CDR3 loop spans 14 amino acids. Trimming left V 5 bases short and J 3 bases short, with 11 bases between.

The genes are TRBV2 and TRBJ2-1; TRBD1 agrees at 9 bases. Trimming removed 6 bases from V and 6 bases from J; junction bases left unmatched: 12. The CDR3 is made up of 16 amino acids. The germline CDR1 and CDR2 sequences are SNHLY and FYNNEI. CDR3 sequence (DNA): TGTGCCAGCAGGTCCAGCACCGGACAGGGGCTCAATGAGCAGTTCTTC. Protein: CASRSSTGQGLNEQFF.

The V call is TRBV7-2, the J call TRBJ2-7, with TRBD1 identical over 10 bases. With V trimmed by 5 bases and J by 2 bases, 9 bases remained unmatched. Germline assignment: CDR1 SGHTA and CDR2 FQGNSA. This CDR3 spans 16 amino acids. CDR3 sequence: CASSRQGAPTPYEQYF. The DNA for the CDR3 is TGTGCCAGCAGCAGACAGGGGGCGCCGACTCCCTACGAGCAGTACTTC.

The CDR3, as DNA: TGTGCCAGCGCCAGGGGTAGCGGGACGAGCGAGCAGTACTTC. Residues: CASARGSGTSEQYF. The chain couples TRBV6-6 to TRBJ2-7, with 8 bases lining up with TRBD2. CDR1 and CDR2 (germline): MNHNY, SVGAGI (reference sequence). The CDR3 runs to 14 residues. V shed 8 bases, J shed 6 bases, and the junction held 12 bases outside the gene matches.

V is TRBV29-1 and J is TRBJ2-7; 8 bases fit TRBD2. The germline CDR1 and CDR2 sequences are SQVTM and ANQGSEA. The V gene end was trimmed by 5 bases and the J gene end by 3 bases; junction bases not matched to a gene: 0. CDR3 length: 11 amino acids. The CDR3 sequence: CSVRGGYEQYF. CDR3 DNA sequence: TGCAGCGTTCGGGGGGGCTACGAGCAGTACTTC.

The CDR3 protein is CASSPLMTGTAKNIQYF. CDR3 DNA: TGCGCCAGCAGCCCATTAATGACAGGGACAGCCAAAAACATTCAGTACTTC. The J gene is TRBJ2-4, the V gene TRBV4-1, with 7 positions matching TRBD1. CDR1 MGHRA and CDR2 YSYEKL come from the germline V gene. The CDR3 spans 17 residues. Germline trimming cut 4 bases from V and 0 bases from J; bases unmatched to any gene: 9.

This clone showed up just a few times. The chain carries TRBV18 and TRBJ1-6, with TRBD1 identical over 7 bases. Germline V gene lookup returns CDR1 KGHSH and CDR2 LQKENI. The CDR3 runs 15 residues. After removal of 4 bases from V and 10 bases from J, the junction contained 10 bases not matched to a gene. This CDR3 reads CASSLGGALSSPLHF. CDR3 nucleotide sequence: TGTGCCAGCTCACTAGGGGGCGCATTAAGCTCACCCCTCCACTTT.

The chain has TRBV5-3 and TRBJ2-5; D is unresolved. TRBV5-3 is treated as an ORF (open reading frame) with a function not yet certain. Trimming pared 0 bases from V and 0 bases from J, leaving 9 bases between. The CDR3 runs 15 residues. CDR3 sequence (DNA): TGTGCCAGAAGCTTGGATTACGGGTACCAAGAGACCCAGTACTTC. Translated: CARSLDYGYQETQYF.